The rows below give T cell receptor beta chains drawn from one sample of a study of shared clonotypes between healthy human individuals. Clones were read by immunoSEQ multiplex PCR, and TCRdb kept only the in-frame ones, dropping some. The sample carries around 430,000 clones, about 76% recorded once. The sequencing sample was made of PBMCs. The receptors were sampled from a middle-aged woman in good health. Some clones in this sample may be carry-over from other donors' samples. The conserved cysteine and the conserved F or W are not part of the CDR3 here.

CDR3aa: ASSKSFWEGNTDTQY
v_gene: TRBV21-1
j_gene: TRBJ2-3

CDR3aa: ASGARLAGETDTQY
v_gene: TRBV5-4
j_gene: TRBJ2-3

CDR3aa: ASSLAGEVNEQY
v_gene: TRBV11-1
j_gene: TRBJ2-7

CDR3aa: ASSARTGTGELF
v_gene: TRBV9
j_gene: TRBJ2-2

CDR3aa: ASSFLGTNYGYT
v_gene: TRBV7-2
j_gene: TRBJ1-2

CDR3aa: ASRHLPGQGAPEAF
v_gene: TRBV28
j_gene: TRBJ1-1

CDR3aa: ATHRGFEQF
v_gene: TRBV19
j_gene: TRBJ2-1

CDR3aa: AWTRTGQTYEQY
v_gene: TRBV30
j_gene: TRBJ2-7

CDR3aa: AWALGPYNEQF
v_gene: TRBV30
j_gene: TRBJ2-1

CDR3aa: ASTAKSNTGELF
v_gene: TRBV6-6
j_gene: TRBJ2-2

CDR3aa: ASSQGRGLAGDSSYNEQF
v_gene: TRBV14
j_gene: TRBJ2-1

CDR3aa: ASSYSPTGAGEQY
v_gene: TRBV6-5
j_gene: NA

CDR3aa: ASSSDSTYRETQY
v_gene: TRBV5-8
j_gene: TRBJ2-5

CDR3aa: ASSTGAPTDTQY
v_gene: TRBV6-4
j_gene: TRBJ2-3

CDR3aa: ASSSLTWAQY
v_gene: TRBV7-9
j_gene: TRBJ2-5

CDR3aa: ASSVLAGGPGVEQY
v_gene: TRBV2
j_gene: TRBJ2-7

CDR3aa: ASSGENHNEQF
v_gene: TRBV2
j_gene: TRBJ2-1

CDR3aa: ASSYSGGTIY
v_gene: TRBV6-6
j_gene: TRBJ1-3

CDR3aa: ASASVGPDTQY
v_gene: TRBV5-1
j_gene: TRBJ2-3

CDR3aa: ASSLQWGTGELF
v_gene: TRBV7-2
j_gene: TRBJ2-2

CDR3aa: ASRTGTGGNEQF
v_gene: TRBV6-5
j_gene: TRBJ2-1

CDR3aa: ASSGNTIY
v_gene: TRBV7-9
j_gene: TRBJ1-3

CDR3aa: ASSLGYGGTSNSYNEQF
v_gene: TRBV7-9
j_gene: TRBJ2-1

CDR3aa: ASSLQTLAGGPDTQY
v_gene: TRBV27
j_gene: TRBJ2-3

CDR3aa: ASSRTSGIAYEQY
v_gene: TRBV7-8
j_gene: TRBJ2-7

CDR3aa: ASSPSGTGAEQF
v_gene: TRBV18
j_gene: TRBJ2-1

CDR3aa: AISARTGTYNEQF
v_gene: TRBV10-3
j_gene: TRBJ2-1

CDR3aa: ASSLARGDQPQH
v_gene: TRBV7-9
j_gene: TRBJ1-5

CDR3aa: ASSWGATRVVNTEAF
v_gene: TRBV19
j_gene: TRBJ1-1

CDR3aa: ASSIAGVYNEQF
v_gene: TRBV7-8
j_gene: TRBJ2-1

CDR3aa: AISENHSQSDEQF
v_gene: TRBV10-3
j_gene: TRBJ2-1

CDR3aa: ASRRDWNTGELF
v_gene: TRBV6-5
j_gene: TRBJ2-2

CDR3aa: ASRDRGSSAF
v_gene: TRBV25-1
j_gene: TRBJ1-1

CDR3aa: ASSLDRRGAPQETQY
v_gene: TRBV11-2
j_gene: TRBJ2-5

CDR3aa: ASSQEAGLVFGEQY
v_gene: TRBV4-1
j_gene: TRBJ2-7

CDR3aa: ASSRGQPFGNTEAF
v_gene: TRBV7-6
j_gene: TRBJ1-1

CDR3aa: ASSPQGGDYGYT
v_gene: TRBV7-9
j_gene: TRBJ1-2

CDR3aa: SAAYNEQF
v_gene: TRBV29-1
j_gene: TRBJ2-1

CDR3aa: ASSFGQGDYGYT
v_gene: TRBV5-1
j_gene: TRBJ1-2

CDR3aa: AWSVTAQGFRTEAF
v_gene: TRBV30
j_gene: TRBJ1-1

CDR3aa: ASSRGNEQF
v_gene: TRBV18
j_gene: TRBJ2-1

CDR3aa: ASRDAPNQPQH
v_gene: TRBV28
j_gene: TRBJ1-5

CDR3aa: ASSLGGLAGLQETQY
v_gene: TRBV27
j_gene: TRBJ2-5

CDR3aa: ASSLRLAPPSDTQY
v_gene: TRBV28
j_gene: TRBJ2-3

CDR3aa: ASSFSPGDQPQH
v_gene: TRBV27
j_gene: TRBJ1-5

CDR3aa: ASSAGQGTTNEKLF
v_gene: TRBV25-1
j_gene: TRBJ1-4

CDR3aa: ASSEGLGPNYGYT
v_gene: TRBV2
j_gene: TRBJ1-2

CDR3aa: ASSVRGNTGELF
v_gene: TRBV7-3
j_gene: TRBJ2-2

CDR3aa: SVGIAGETYEQY
v_gene: TRBV29-1
j_gene: TRBJ2-7

CDR3aa: SGLAGPGGEQF
v_gene: TRBV29-1
j_gene: TRBJ2-1

CDR3aa: ASSVDYYSAPRYNEQF
v_gene: TRBV9
j_gene: TRBJ2-1

CDR3aa: ASTRDRGTDTQY
v_gene: TRBV6-1
j_gene: TRBJ2-3

CDR3aa: ATSRDPQGWYNEQF
v_gene: TRBV15
j_gene: TRBJ2-1

CDR3aa: SATSQETQY
v_gene: TRBV20-1
j_gene: TRBJ2-5